This record concerns one T cell receptor (beta chain) sequence. The entry originates in a study of blood T cell repertoires in COVID-19. TCRdb's table, derived via immunoSEQ multiplex PCR, lists solely in-frame clones and lacks some. The table includes approximately 200,000 clones, 75% to 90% detected once. CDR1 and CDR2 (germline): LNHDA, SQIVND (reference sequence). This CDR3 is built from 16 residues. V was clipped by 6 bases and J by 8 bases; unmatched bases: 11. The clonotype originates from a human donor in a cohort sampled during active COVID-19. The V and J genes are TRBV19 and TRBJ1-4; 11 nucleotides line up with TRBD1. Sequencing input: peripheral blood. CDR3 coding DNA: TGTGCCAGTAGCGGACAGGGGGCAAGTCGCGGGGAAAAACTGTTTTTT. Its protein product is CASSGQGASRGEKLFF.